The rows below give T cell receptor beta chains drawn from one sample of a study of blood T cells in healthy people across ages. TCRdb recomputed calls from the 5' RACE reads with MiXCR, one row per CDR3 protein. The sample records some 800,000 distinct CDR3 sequences, 40% to 50% being singletons. The sample consisted of blood. These TCRs come from a man aged 55 to 69 in good health. Both conserved end residues are part of each CDR3. D genes are given only for firm matches. Size is omitted from some rows. Given values are once, few, many or a class for expanded clones.

J: TRBJ2-3
size: few
V: TRBV4-3
D: NA
DNA: TGCGCCAGCAGCCCCCGGGACGGTAGACCAGATACGCAGTATTTT
CDR3: CASSPRDGRPDTQYF

J: TRBJ2-7
size: NA
V: TRBV11-2
D: NA
DNA: TGTGCCAGCAGCTTAGGGATTACCTACGAGCAGTACTTC
CDR3: CASSLGITYEQYF

J: TRBJ1-1
size: NA
V: TRBV20-1
D: NA
DNA: TGCAGTGCTAGGACAGTGAACACTGAAGCTTTCTTT
CDR3: CSARTVNTEAFF

J: TRBJ2-3
size: NA
V: TRBV20-1
D: NA
DNA: TGCAGTGCTAGATCCCTGATGCCAGATACGCAGTATTTT
CDR3: CSARSLMPDTQYF

J: TRBJ2-1
size: NA
V: TRBV9
D: TRBD1
DNA: TGTGCCAGCAGCGCCAACAACAGGGGTGGTGAGCAGTTCTTC
CDR3: CASSANNRGGEQFF

J: TRBJ1-2
size: NA
V: TRBV29-1
D: NA
DNA: TGCAGCGTTGAAGATAACGGCCAGGACTATGGCTACACCTTC
CDR3: CSVEDNGQDYGYTF

J: TRBJ2-5
size: NA
V: TRBV20-1
D: NA
DNA: TGCAGTGCTAGATTGGATTTGGGGCAAGAGACCCAGTACTTC
CDR3: CSARLDLGQETQYF

J: TRBJ2-7
size: NA
V: TRBV25-1
D: NA
DNA: TGCGCCAGCAGTGAATTCCACAGGGGGGGGGAGCAGTACTTC
CDR3: CASSEFHRGGEQYF

J: TRBJ2-1
size: few
V: TRBV13
D: TRBD1
DNA: TGTGCCAGCACGACCGGGACAGGGTACGTTCATGAGCAGTTCTTC
CDR3: CASTTGTGYVHEQFF

J: TRBJ2-1
size: NA
V: TRBV7-2
D: TRBD1
DNA: TGTGCCAGCAGCCATCGAATCGGGACAGGGGTTGAGGAGCAGTTCTTC
CDR3: CASSHRIGTGVEEQFF

J: TRBJ1-6
size: NA
V: TRBV6-5
D: TRBD1
DNA: TGTGCCACCACCGGGCAGCCAGGGGGTTCACCCCTCCACTTT
CDR3: CATTGQPGGSPLHF

J: TRBJ2-7
size: few
V: TRBV2
D: NA
DNA: TGTGCCAGCGCGGACAGCATGAAGGAGCAGTACTTC
CDR3: CASADSMKEQYF

J: TRBJ2-3
size: NA
V: TRBV5-1
D: TRBD1
DNA: TGCGCCAGCAGCGAGGGGACAGCGACAGATACGCAGTATTTT
CDR3: CASSEGTATDTQYF

J: TRBJ1-6
size: NA
V: TRBV20-1
D: NA
DNA: TGCAGTGCCCAACCATGGCGGAGTTCACCCCTCCACTTT
CDR3: CSAQPWRSSPLHF

J: TRBJ1-1
size: NA
V: TRBV5-1
D: TRBD1
DNA: TGCGCCAGCAGCTATTACAGGGGGTCGGGCACTGAAGCTTTCTTT
CDR3: CASSYYRGSGTEAFF

J: TRBJ2-7
size: NA
V: TRBV2
D: NA
DNA: TGTGCCAGCAGAGAACTACAGGGCTTCTCCTACGAGCAGTACTTC
CDR3: CASRELQGFSYEQYF

J: TRBJ1-5
size: few
V: TRBV5-1
D: NA
DNA: TGCGCCAATGTGAGGGGTCAGCCCCAGCATTTT
CDR3: CANVRGQPQHF

J: TRBJ2-3
size: NA
V: TRBV20-1
D: NA
DNA: TGCAGTGCTGCCCTAGGGGCAGATACGCAGTATTTT
CDR3: CSAALGADTQYF

J: TRBJ2-5
size: NA
V: TRBV18
D: NA
DNA: TGTGCCAGCTCACTGCCGACCGGATTCCGGCAAGAGACCCAGTACTTC
CDR3: CASSLPTGFRQETQYF

J: TRBJ2-1
size: many
V: TRBV5-1
D: TRBD1
DNA: TGCGCCAGCAGCTTTCAGGGGGTAATCTCCTACAATGAGCAGTTCTTC
CDR3: CASSFQGVISYNEQFF

J: TRBJ1-2
size: NA
V: TRBV28
D: NA
DNA: TGTGCCAGCAGTTTTGTTTTTGCGGCGCTAGATGGCTACACCTTC
CDR3: CASSFVFAALDGYTF

J: TRBJ2-7
size: many
V: TRBV20-1
D: NA
DNA: TGCAGTGCTAGAGATCTTGGGGGGCCTACGGGGGAGCAGTACTTC
CDR3: CSARDLGGPTGEQYF

J: TRBJ2-7
size: NA
V: TRBV5-6
D: TRBD1
DNA: TGTGCCAGCAGCTTGGGGGACAGCTCCTACAATGAGCAGTACTTC
CDR3: CASSLGDSSYNEQYF

J: TRBJ2-3
size: few
V: TRBV4-3
D: NA
DNA: TGCGCCAGCAGCCAAGTTCTGATGGATACGCAGTATTTT
CDR3: CASSQVLMDTQYF

J: TRBJ2-7
size: NA
V: TRBV6-2/TRBV6-3
D: TRBD2
DNA: TGTGCCAGCAGCCTTCTAGCGGGACCCTACGAGCAGTACTTC
CDR3: CASSLLAGPYEQYF

J: TRBJ2-5
size: NA
V: TRBV5-1
D: TRBD2
DNA: TGCGCCAGCAGCGCGGGACTAGCGGCGTACCAAGAGACCCAGTACTTC
CDR3: CASSAGLAAYQETQYF

J: TRBJ2-4
size: NA
V: TRBV9
D: NA
DNA: TGTGCCAGCAGCGTAGACAGACTCCGTTCGGACATTCAGTACTTC
CDR3: CASSVDRLRSDIQYF

J: TRBJ2-3
size: NA
V: TRBV2
D: NA
DNA: TGTGCCAGCAGTTGGGCCGTGAGCACAGATACGCAGTATTTT
CDR3: CASSWAVSTDTQYF

J: TRBJ2-7
size: many
V: TRBV27
D: NA
DNA: TGTGCCAGCAGTTTATCGGGACGAGTCTACGAGCAGTACTTC
CDR3: CASSLSGRVYEQYF

J: TRBJ1-1
size: NA
V: TRBV7-9
D: NA
DNA: TGTGCCAGCAGCTTAAGACAGTATAATGAAGCTTTCTTT
CDR3: CASSLRQYNEAFF

J: TRBJ2-3
size: NA
V: TRBV5-1
D: TRBD2
DNA: TGCGCCAGCAGATATATGGCGGGGGGGCCACCAGATACGCAGTATTTT
CDR3: CASRYMAGGPPDTQYF

J: TRBJ2-5
size: few
V: TRBV6-5
D: TRBD2
DNA: TGTGCCAGCAGTCGTAAGCGGGGGTCAGAGACCCAGTACTTC
CDR3: CASSRKRGSETQYF

J: TRBJ2-7
size: many
V: TRBV12-3/TRBV12-4
D: NA
DNA: TGTGCCAGCAGTTTGGGGACAACTCTAGGCGAGCAGTACTTC
CDR3: CASSLGTTLGEQYF

J: TRBJ1-2
size: NA
V: TRBV24-1
D: NA
DNA: TGTGCCACCAGTGACAACCGAGAGGTATTCTATGGCTACACCTTC
CDR3: CATSDNREVFYGYTF

J: TRBJ2-7
size: few
V: TRBV10-3
D: TRBD1
DNA: TGTGCCATCAGCGAAACCGGGACAGGGGACGAGCAGTACTTC
CDR3: CAISETGTGDEQYF

J: TRBJ2-1
size: NA
V: TRBV15
D: NA
DNA: TGTGCCACCAGCAGAGGCAGAGGGGATGGGTCCTACAATGAGCAGTTCTTC
CDR3: CATSRGRGDGSYNEQFF

J: TRBJ2-7
size: many
V: TRBV20-1
D: NA
DNA: TGCAGTGCTAGGACGGCTCGGCAGTACTTC
CDR3: CSARTARQYF

J: TRBJ1-2
size: few
V: TRBV20-1
D: TRBD1
DNA: TGCAGTGCTCATGGGGGACAGGGGGCCTATGGCTACACCTTC
CDR3: CSAHGGQGAYGYTF

J: TRBJ1-6
size: NA
V: TRBV27
D: NA
DNA: TGTGCCAGCAGATCCCGGAATACACCCCTCCACTTT
CDR3: CASRSRNTPLHF

J: TRBJ2-1
size: few
V: TRBV12-3/TRBV12-4
D: NA
DNA: TGTGCCATCAGACTATCCTCCCAGAATGAGCAGTTCTTC
CDR3: CAIRLSSQNEQFF

J: TRBJ2-3
size: NA
V: TRBV5-1
D: NA
DNA: TGCGCCAGCAGCCCAGAGACAGGTCCTACAGATACGCAGTATTTT
CDR3: CASSPETGPTDTQYF

J: TRBJ2-7
size: NA
V: TRBV12-3/TRBV12-4
D: NA
DNA: TGTGCCAGCAGTTTAGCGCAGGGGTTCGAGCAGTACTTC
CDR3: CASSLAQGFEQYF

J: TRBJ1-2
size: many
V: TRBV12-3/TRBV12-4
D: NA
DNA: TGTGCCAGCAGTTTACGGTCTTCCTATGGCTACACCTTC
CDR3: CASSLRSSYGYTF

J: TRBJ2-5
size: NA
V: TRBV7-2
D: NA
DNA: TGTGCCAGCAGCACCCCCGGGAACACCCAGTACTTC
CDR3: CASSTPGNTQYF

J: TRBJ2-7
size: NA
V: TRBV4-2
D: TRBD2
DNA: TGTGCCAGCAGCCAAGAAGGAGGGCCTAGCGGGGGGTACGAGCAGTACTTC
CDR3: CASSQEGGPSGGYEQYF

J: TRBJ1-5
size: few
V: TRBV28
D: TRBD1
DNA: TGTGCCAGCACCGGGACAGGTAATCAGCCCCAGCATTTT
CDR3: CASTGTGNQPQHF

J: TRBJ2-7
size: NA
V: TRBV6-6
D: NA
DNA: TGTGCCAGCAGTTACGACCACCTAAGAGGAACCTACGAGCAGTACTTC
CDR3: CASSYDHLRGTYEQYF

J: TRBJ2-5
size: NA
V: TRBV4-3
D: NA
DNA: TGCGCCAGCAGCCAAGATGCTCGTCTAGGATCTGAAGAGCAGTACTTC
CDR3: CASSQDARLGSEEQYF

J: TRBJ1-6
size: NA
V: TRBV5-1
D: NA
DNA: TGCGCCGGCAGCTTGGTGCTCAGGGAGGACTCACCCCTCCACTTT
CDR3: CAGSLVLREDSPLHF

J: TRBJ2-7
size: NA
V: TRBV15
D: TRBD1
DNA: TGTGCCACCAGCACGGAGACAGGGGCCTACGAGCAGTACTTC
CDR3: CATSTETGAYEQYF

J: TRBJ2-3
size: NA
V: TRBV5-1
D: NA
DNA: TGCGCCAGCAGCCCCTCCCAGCCTACAGATACGCAGTATTTT
CDR3: CASSPSQPTDTQYF

J: TRBJ1-2
size: NA
V: TRBV4-2
D: NA
DNA: TGTGCCAGCAGCCAAGATAGCCATGATGGCTACACCTTC
CDR3: CASSQDSHDGYTF